What follows are 2 T cell receptor beta chains derived from one specimen sequenced in a study of T cell responses to AZD1222 COVID-19 vaccine. Sequencing was performed with immunoSEQ multiplex PCR; in TCRdb, only in-frame clones are kept and a portion is missing. Among about 97,000 clones listed, 86% were seen once. Here the sequenced sample was peripheral blood, taken on day 0 of AZD1222 vaccination. The receptors shown here come from an adult in good health.

The chain joins TRBV11-2 to TRBJ1-5; D gene unclear. This CDR3 is built from 14 residues. V was pared by 5 bases and J by 4 bases, with 12 bases between. CDR1 and CDR2 (germline): SGHAT, FQNNGV. The CDR3 spells CASSLASQNQPQHF. In nucleotides, the CDR3 is TGTGCCAGCAGCCTCGCAAGCCAAAATCAGCCCCAGCATTTT.

This chain uses TRBV29-1 with TRBJ2-7; possibly TRBD1 for D (6 bases). The CDR3 extends over 12 amino acids. Looked up from germline, CDR1 is SQVTM and CDR2 is ANQGSEA. The V and J ends lost 6 bases and 3 bases respectively, with 12 bases between them. Written as DNA, the CDR3 is TGCAGCGTACAGGGAAGCGTCTACGAGCAGTACTTC. This codes for CSVQGSVYEQYF.